These T cell receptor beta chains were read from a single sample in a study of T cell clonotyping in hematopoietic cell transplantation. Method: immunoSEQ multiplex PCR; TCRdb's copy keeps in-frame clones and lacks some. The sample has about 3,500 clones, around 70% seen once; the top ten hold 5% to 6.5%. This specimen consisted of peripheral blood mononuclear cells, obtained 30 days after allogeneic stem cell transplant. These receptors came from a male patient aged 40 to 50 who had an allogeneic stem cell transplant from an unrelated donor, so the T cells may come from the graft donor. Some clones in this sample may be carry-over from other donors' samples. Both conserved end residues are trimmed from each CDR3. The D gene is left open where the match is weak.

J gene | V gene | D gene | CDR3 length | CDR3 protein
TRBJ1-1 | TRBV5-1 | . | 14 | ASSLSGGILNTEAF
TRBJ1-3 | TRBV28 | TRBD1 | 15 | ASILGGTLFSGNTIY
TRBJ2-1 | TRBV6-4 | TRBD1 | 12 | ASSGQGASNEQF
TRBJ1-2 | TRBV10-3 | . | 14 | AISDRSRDFWYGYT
TRBJ2-6 | TRBV6-4 | . | 13 | ASSDGGSGANVLT
TRBJ2-5 | TRBV30 | TRBD1 | 11 | AWSAGGQETQY
TRBJ1-4 | TRBV7-9 | . | 13 | ASSPNVRTNEKLF
TRBJ2-1 | TRBV19 | . | 12 | ASSIRAGSNEQF
TRBJ1-5 | TRBV4-3 | . | 11 | ASSQVHGQPQH
TRBJ1-6 | TRBV7-3 | . | 13 | ASSLSGRGNSPLH
TRBJ2-7 | TRBV5-1 | TRBD2 | 15 | ASSLGASGGLSYEQY
TRBJ1-2 | TRBV27 | . | 14 | ASSLSNNRGGYGYT
TRBJ2-3 | TRBV29-1 | . | 12 | SAVKEGHTDTQY
TRBJ1-5 | TRBV2 | TRBD1 | 11 | ASSQSGGQPQH
TRBJ2-5 | TRBV28 | TRBD1 | 12 | ASRRGTAQGAQY
TRBJ1-2 | TRBV30 | . | 12 | AWSVQQGSSGYT
TRBJ1-2 | TRBV29-1 | . | 10 | SVDSQGYGYT
TRBJ1-5 | TRBV13 | TRBD1 | 12 | ASSSGGSNQPQH
TRBJ2-7 | TRBV28 | TRBD2 | 12 | ASKPSGDSYEQY
TRBJ2-7 | TRBV27 | . | 10 | ASSSVGYEQY
TRBJ1-1 | TRBV7-3 | . | 11 | ASRVGANTEAF
TRBJ1-2 | TRBV19 | TRBD1 | 12 | ASFAGDSFKGHT
TRBJ2-1 | TRBV7-3 | TRBD2 | 12 | ASSPGPSGVGQF
TRBJ2-7 | TRBV4-3 | TRBD1 | 13 | ASSQGLQGAYEQY
TRBJ1-5 | TRBV28 | . | 12 | ASSLDGSNQPQH
TRBJ2-3 | TRBV2 | . | 11 | ASMRDSTDTQY
TRBJ1-4 | TRBV4-3 | . | 11 | ASSQDLHEKLF
TRBJ1-4 | TRBV4-2 | . | 13 | ASSQDGTGNEKLF
TRBJ1-5 | TRBV11-2 | TRBD1 | 11 | ASSAGQVQPQH
TRBJ1-2 | TRBV5-1 | . | 13 | ASSAGGPANYGYT
TRBJ2-5 | TRBV30 | . | 10 | AWRGVGWEQY
TRBJ1-5 | TRBV19 | . | 11 | ASSGLGGQPQH
TRBJ2-6 | TRBV30 | . | 12 | AWKSIHGANVLT
TRBJ2-3 | TRBV7-2 | . | 12 | ASSPQQSTDTQY
TRBJ1-1 | TRBV19 | . | 12 | ASSIGQENTEAF
TRBJ2-1 | TRBV5-1 | . | 11 | ASSLVTSNEQF
TRBJ1-3 | TRBV19 | . | 13 | ASSARSLSGNTIY
TRBJ1-5 | TRBV7-2 | . | 13 | ASSAGVPGYQPQH
TRBJ2-5 | TRBV29-1 | . | 9 | SVNPGETQY
TRBJ2-7 | TRBV5-1 | TRBD1 | 12 | ASKPGTGEGEQY
TRBJ1-1 | TRBV29-1 | . | 10 | SVEDLSPGAF
TRBJ2-6 | TRBV9 | TRBD1 | 13 | ASSRTGVGANVLT
TRBJ2-7 | TRBV29-1 | TRBD1 | 11 | SVRLQGAGEQY
TRBJ2-3 | TRBV7-2 | TRBD2 | 13 | ASSPSGGLPDTQY
TRBJ1-2 | TRBV5-1 | . | 11 | ASSSSDTYGYT
TRBJ1-2 | TRBV25-1 | . | 13 | ASSRGQLTTDGYT
TRBJ1-1 | TRBV20-1 | . | 9 | SASGLQGAF
TRBJ1-4 | TRBV20-1 | . | 9 | SAMVGEKLF
TRBJ2-7 | TRBV28 | . | 13 | AGSPPRTQSYEQY
TRBJ2-7 | TRBV28 | . | 11 | ASSSEQSYEQY
TRBJ2-7 | TRBV18 | TRBD1 | 13 | ASSPPGTGSYEQY
TRBJ1-1 | TRBV11-2 | . | 13 | ASSLIEGMNTEAF
TRBJ2-7 | TRBV19 | . | 9 | ASRIGDEQY
TRBJ1-5 | TRBV18 | . | 12 | ASSPNRENQPQH
TRBJ1-1 | TRBV28 | . | 11 | ASTIPGREEAF
TRBJ1-1 | TRBV6-5 | TRBD1 | 12 | ASSSSTGREKTF
TRBJ1-2 | TRBV4-3 | . | 12 | ASSQASADYGYT
TRBJ2-6 | TRBV7-9 | . | 16 | ASSGRYTIQSRANVLT